These 24 T cell receptor beta chains came from one sample sequenced in a study of molecular identifiers for immune sequencing clone quantification. TCRdb re-analysed the PCR reads in MiXCR, keeping a single row per CDR3 protein. The sample includes approximately 97,000 distinct CDR3 sequences, around 24% seen only once; the top ten take about 0.99%. The material sequenced was naive CD8+ T cells from blood, with Jurkat cell RNA spiked in. Subset meaning: FACS-sorted CD8+CD4-CCR7+CD45RA+ naive T cells. The receptor set was obtained from a human donor in good health. Some libraries in this study had Jurkat cell RNA spiked in.

This clonotype was recorded at least ten times. The CDR3 region has the DNA TGTGCCAGCAGTGACGGGGGGACAGTCTGGGAGACCCAGTACTTC. Protein product: CASSDGGTVWETQYF. V gene TRBV2 combines with J gene TRBJ2-5; TRBD1 or TRBD2 may be the D gene (7 bases each). V was clipped by 3 bases and J by 5 bases, with 16 bases between them. The CDR3 is 15 residues long. Germline-derived CDR1 and CDR2 are SNHLY and FYNNEI.

Points on this clonotype: This clone may be a read error of a much larger clone one base away. The rearrangement links TRBV11-2 to TRBJ2-7; 8 bases are shared with TRBD2. The ends lost 5 bases at V and 2 bases at J; junction bases unmatched: 14. The germline CDR1 and CDR2 sequences are SGHAT and FQNNGV. The CDR3 runs 17 residues. The CDR3 region is CASSITGFGLAAYEQYF. For the CDR3, the DNA is TGTGCCAGCAGCATAACGGGGTTCGGACTAGCAGCCTACGAGCAGTACTTC.

Ten or more counts support this clonotype. The rearrangement uses TRBV6-1 and TRBJ2-7, with TRBD2 identical over 12 bases. The CDR3 length is 15 residues. The ends lost 2 bases at V and 5 bases at J; junction bases unmatched: 4. CDR1 is MNHNS, CDR2 SASEGT, per germline. The CDR3 is CASSESGLAGNEQYF. CDR3 sequence (DNA): TGTGCCAGCAGTGAAAGCGGACTAGCGGGGAACGAGCAGTACTTC.

The chain employs TRBV12-3 or TRBV12-4 and TRBJ2-6; the match to TRBD1 covers 7 bases. V lost 5 bases, J lost 0 bases, and 7 bases stayed unmatched. The CDR3 is made up of 17 amino acids. The CDR3 sequence: CASSAGTASSGANVLTF. CDR3 coding DNA: TGTGCCAGCAGTGCCGGGACAGCTAGCTCTGGGGCCAACGTCCTGACTTTC.

This chain connects TRBV7-6 to TRBJ2-1; 10 bases fit TRBD2. CDR3 size: 15 residues. V lost 5 bases to trimming and J lost 6 bases; unmatched junction nucleotides: 7. Germline-derived CDR1 and CDR2 are SGHVS and FNYEAQ. For the CDR3, the DNA is TGTGCCAGCAGCGTCACGAGCGGGGGGGGCAATGAGCAGTTCTTC. Translating it yields CASSVTSGGGNEQFF.

This chain connects TRBV12-3 or TRBV12-4 to TRBJ1-5; 10 bases fit TRBD1. The CDR3 is 15 residues long. V lost 6 bases and J lost 6; bases outside the gene matches: 8. CDR3 region: CASSPGQGLSQPQHF. Written as DNA, the CDR3 is TGTGCCAGCAGCCCGGGACAGGGGTTAAGTCAGCCCCAGCATTTT.

V gene TRBV11-2 combines with J gene TRBJ2-3; 9 bases match TRBD2. CDR1 is SGHAT and CDR2 is FQNNGV in the germline V gene. This CDR3 spans 19 amino acids. Unmatched junction bases numbered 19, after V lost 4 bases and J lost 5 bases. CDR3 DNA: TGTGCCAGCAGCTCTCGGTGGCGGGAGGGGGTAACAAGGAGAGATACGCAGTATTTT. This translates into CASSSRWREGVTRRDTQYF.

The CDR3 DNA sequence: TGTGCCACCAGCAGAGCCAGGGTGCCCGAAAAACTGTTTTTT. Amino acids: CATSRARVPEKLFF. This chain uses TRBV15 with TRBJ1-4, with D perhaps TRBD1 (5 bases). This CDR3 has 14 amino acids. V was shortened by 1 base and J by 8 bases, with 11 bases between the two germline ends. CDR1 and CDR2 (germline): LNHNV, YYDKDF (reference sequence).

This clonotype was seen a few times. In this CDR3 the conserved last residue, phenylalanine or tryptophan, is missing, so a read error is likely. The rearrangement links TRBV7-9 to TRBJ1-1; the D is unclear. Germline V lookup: CDR1 SEHNR, CDR2 FQNEAQ (reference sequence). Trimming pared 6 bases from V and 0 bases from J, leaving 11 bases between. This CDR3 contains 14 residues. DNA for the CDR3: TGTGCCAGCAGTCGGGAAGGCATGAACACTGAAGCTTTCCTT. It codes for CASSREGMNTEAFL.

There are many counts of this clonotype. The chain is built from TRBV13 and TRBJ2-3; 9 nucleotides match TRBD2. The length of the CDR3 is 14 residues. Germline V gene data show CDR1 as PRHDT and CDR2 as FYEKMQ (reference sequence). The J segment lost 8 bases and the V segment lost 0 bases, leaving 3 bases of the junction unmatched. The CDR3 protein is CASSLGRGGATQYF. CDR3 nucleotides: TGTGCCAGCAGCTTAGGGCGGGGGGGCGCTACGCAGTATTTT.

The genes are TRBV28 and TRBJ2-3; no firm D call. The CDR3 spans 13 residues. CDR1 and CDR2 from the germline V gene are MDHEN and SYDVKM. V was shortened by 6 bases and J by 7 bases, with 14 bases between the two germline ends. The CDR3 reads CASRRGRTNTQYF. The CDR3 region has the DNA TGTGCCAGCAGGCGAGGTAGAACAAATACGCAGTATTTT.

This clonotype was counted ten times or more. The rearrangement uses TRBV5-1 and TRBJ2-3, with D possibly TRBD2 on 5 matching bases. The CDR3 length is 16 residues. The germline CDR1 and CDR2 sequences are SGHRS and YFSETQ. Trimming left V 8 bases short and J 4 bases short, with 23 bases between. DNA of the CDR3: TGCGCCAGTCTACTACCCCCCCGGACTCCGCCAGATACGCAGTATTTT. As protein: CASLLPPRTPPDTQYF.

The V gene is TRBV7-8, the J gene TRBJ2-5; a weak D match, TRBD1 (5 bases). In germline, CDR1 is SGHVS, CDR2 FQNEAQ. With 0 bases removed from V and 6 bases from J, the gap between germline ends came to 17 bases. The CDR3 is 16 residues long. CDR3 residues: CASSLAWTRGVKTQYF. CDR3 sequence (DNA): TGTGCCAGCAGCTTAGCGTGGACAAGGGGTGTAAAGACCCAGTACTTC.

This clonotype appeared many times. The chain carries TRBV5-1 and TRBJ2-3; a possible D gene is TRBD1 (6 bases). CDR3 size: 16 residues. Germline CDR1 SGHRS, CDR2 YFSETQ. V was clipped by 4 bases and J by 2 bases, with 17 bases between them. CDR3 DNA sequence: TGCGCCAGCAGCAGAACAGGGCTGGACGACACAGATACGCAGTATTTT. The encoded protein is CASSRTGLDDTDTQYF.

Many counts were recorded for this clonotype. The chain links TRBV7-2 to TRBJ2-7; D is undetermined. This CDR3 region has 16 residues. The germline CDR1 and CDR2 sequences are SGHTA and FQGNSA. V lost 1 base to trimming and J lost 5 bases, with 18 bases between them. CDR3 protein: CASSLGVGPALNEQYF. The CDR3 region has the DNA TGTGCCAGCAGCTTAGGCGTTGGCCCGGCCCTTAACGAGCAGTACTTC. The variable domain in full, with the rest retrieved from reference TRBV7-2 and TRBJ2-7, is GAGVSQSPSNKVTEKGKDVELRCDPISGHTALYWYRQSLGQGLEFLIYFQGNSAPDKSGLPSDRFSAERTGGSVSTLTIQRTQQEDSAVYLCASSLGVGPALNEQYFGPGTRLTVT.

This clonotype was seen repeatedly, ten times or more. V and J are TRBV6-2 or TRBV6-3 and TRBJ2-7; D tentatively reads TRBD1 or TRBD2 (5 bases each). This CDR3 is built from 15 residues. Germline lookup yields CDR1 MNHEY and CDR2 SVGEGT. V shed 3 bases and J shed 2 bases, with 14 bases lying between them. The CDR3 nucleotides are TGTGCCAGCAGTTATTATGGGGGACCTACCTACGAGCAGTACTTC. This codes for CASSYYGGPTYEQYF.

This clonotype has just a few counts. V usage is TRBV12-3 or TRBV12-4 and J usage is TRBJ1-5; D possibly corresponds to TRBD1 (6 bases). The ends were cut back, 5 bases at V and 7 bases at J, with 12 bases in the middle. CDR3 length: 13 amino acids. CDR3 residues: CASSLDSVQPQHF. The DNA for the CDR3 is TGTGCCAGCAGTCTGGACAGTGTACAGCCCCAGCATTTT.

This clonotype came up many times. This chain uses TRBV25-1 with TRBJ2-7; the match to TRBD1 covers 12 bases. CDR1 is MGHDK, CDR2 SYGVNS, per germline. The CDR3 spans 12 residues. Trimming removed 10 bases from V and 7 bases from J; junction bases left unmatched: 5. Here the CDR3 DNA reads TGTGCCACGGGACAGGGGGCTTTAGAGCAGTACTTC. This sequence encodes CATGQGALEQYF.

This clonotype has a count of ten or more. The gene calls are TRBV6-2 or TRBV6-3 and TRBJ2-7, with D maybe TRBD1 (6 bases). This CDR3 has 13 amino acids. Germline CDR1 reads MNHEY; CDR2 reads SVGEGT. Trimming left V 4 bases short and J 4 bases short, with 11 bases between. DNA of the CDR3: TGTGCCAGCAGTTCTGGACAGTATTACGAGCAGTACTTC. As protein: CASSSGQYYEQYF.

Worth noting for this clonotype: Possible read error: a much larger clone is one base away. The chain couples TRBV3-1 to TRBJ1-1, with unresolved D. V shed 1 base and J shed 5 bases, with 20 bases lying between them. CDR3 length: 17 amino acids. Germline assignment: CDR1 LGHDT and CDR2 YNNKEL (reference sequence). The DNA of the CDR3 is TGTGCCAGCAGCCAAGGGGCAGCGAAGACGGGGAATACTGAAGCTTTCTTT. Protein: CASSQGAAKTGNTEAFF.

This clonotype was observed many times. The chain has TRBV7-6 and TRBJ2-5; the match to TRBD2 covers 9 bases. The ends lost 1 base at V and 1 base at J; junction bases unmatched: 10. The CDR3 has 18 amino acids. Germline-derived CDR1 and CDR2 are SGHVS and FNYEAQ. This chain's CDR3 is CASSLGLAGNWGQETQYF. The CDR3 bases are TGTGCCAGCAGCTTAGGGCTAGCGGGGAACTGGGGCCAAGAGACCCAGTACTTC.

This clonotype was seen just once. This may be a read error: a much more frequent sequence differs by one nucleotide. The chain combines TRBV15 with TRBJ2-3; TRBD2 is a possible D gene (6 bases). The germline V and J ends were trimmed by 3 bases and 6 bases, with 10 bases remaining between them. The germline gives CDR1 LNHNV, CDR2 YYDKDF (reference sequence). The CDR3 has 13 amino acids. The CDR3 sequence is CATSREGWDTQYF. CDR3 DNA: TGTGCCACCAGCAGGGAGGGTTGGGATACGCAGTATTTT.

This clonotype was picked up many times. The rearrangement uses TRBV25-1 and TRBJ1-1; TRBD1 matches 7 bases. The CDR3 consists of 14 residues. The ends lost 3 bases at V and 4 bases at J; junction bases unmatched: 5. Looked up from germline, CDR1 is MGHDK and CDR2 is SYGVNS. The CDR3 coding sequence is TGTGCCAGCAGTGATGGCAGGGGGATCACTGAAGCTTTCTTT. This codes for CASSDGRGITEAFF.

The rearrangement joins TRBV12-3 or TRBV12-4 to TRBJ2-3, with a possible D match to TRBD2 (5 bases). This CDR3 is built from 12 residues. Trimming left V 6 bases short and J 2 bases short, with 6 bases between. This CDR3 is CASSGNTDTQYF. The CDR3 bases are TGTGCCAGCAGCGGGAACACAGATACGCAGTATTTT.